The entry below describes one T cell receptor beta chain. What it recognizes is unknown. These data belong to a study of T-cell memory formation after mild COVID-19. Study information: In these data, TCR clusters were largely donor specific.

Overall study findings and caveats: Contracting clones localized mainly to CM and EM when CD4+ and mainly to EMRA when CD8+.

TCRdb reanalysed the 5' RACE reads using MiXCR and keeps one entry per CDR3 protein. The sample consists of 300,000 to 400,000 distinct CDR3 sequences, roughly 13% of them appearing once. CDR1 is SGHKS, CDR2 YYEKEE, per germline (reference sequence). Trimming took 3 bases from V and 12 from J, leaving 13 bases between them. The CDR3 totals 13 residues. This chain uses TRBV5-5 with TRBJ1-6; D ambiguous. What was sequenced was PBMCs or a T cell subset sorted from them (not recorded which). The receptor's source is a man between 18 and 35 years old who had mild COVID-19 (a few samples of this study predate the infection). Cell type and time point are not known. CDR3 DNA: TGTGCCAGCAGCTCCGGACTATTCGAACCCCTCCACTTT. This sequence encodes CASSSGLFEPLHF.